This T cell receptor beta chain was recovered during a study of T cell responses to AZD1222 COVID-19 vaccine. Study-wide results and caveats: Nearly half of spike-specific TCRs reportedly target unmutated variant regions. Spike-specific TCR breadth and depth grew following two AZD1222 doses.

The germline V gene has CDR1 MNHEY and CDR2 SVGAGI. The CDR3 loop spans 16 amino acids. Germline trimming cut 0 bases from V and 4 bases from J; bases unmatched to any gene: 4. Note on this clone: Its matching antigen is unknown.

Data came from immunoSEQ multiplex PCR; TCRdb stores just in-frame clones and leaves some out. This repertoire comprises about 140,000 clones; its ten largest clones make up about 2.3%. The sequenced material came from peripheral blood. The V and J genes are TRBV6-5 and TRBJ1-4; TRBD1 matches at 8 bases. The receptor was derived from an adult in good health. Here the CDR3 DNA reads TGTGCCAGCAGTTACTCCTTTACAGGGGGTAATGAAAAACTGTTTTTT. This gives the protein CASSYSFTGGNEKLFF.